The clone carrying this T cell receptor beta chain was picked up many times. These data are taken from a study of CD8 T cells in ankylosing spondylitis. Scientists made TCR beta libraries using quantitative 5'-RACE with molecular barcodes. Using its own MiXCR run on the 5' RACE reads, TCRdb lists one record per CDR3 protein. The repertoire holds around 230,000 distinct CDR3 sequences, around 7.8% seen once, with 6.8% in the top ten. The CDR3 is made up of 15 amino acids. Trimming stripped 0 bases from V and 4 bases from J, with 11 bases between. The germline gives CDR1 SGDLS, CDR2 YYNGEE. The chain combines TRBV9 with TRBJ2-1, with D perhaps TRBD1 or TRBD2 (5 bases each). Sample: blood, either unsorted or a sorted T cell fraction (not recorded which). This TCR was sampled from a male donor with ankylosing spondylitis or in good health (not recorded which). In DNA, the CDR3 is TGTGCCAGCAGCGTAGGAGGGGACGGATACAATGAGCAGTTCTTC. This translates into CASSVGGDGYNEQFF.